One and the same sample provided the 9 T cell receptor beta chains below, sequenced in a study of CD8+CD57+ T cells in acquired aplastic anemia. Genomic DNA, serving as template, underwent TCR beta VDJ and CDR3 profiling. Each CDR3 protein is one row after TCRdb ran MiXCR on the reads. The sample includes roughly 260,000 distinct CDR3 sequences, around half of them seen just once. Patients selected for sequencing had displayed CD8+CD57+ cell expansion by flow cytometry. Sequenced sample: sorted CD4+, CD8+, or CD8+CD57+ T cells (not recorded which) from PBMCs. These receptors were collected from a human donor with aplastic anemia.

At least ten counts were recorded for this clonotype. This sequence joins TRBV20-1 and TRBJ2-1; TRBD2 aligns across 14 bases. The V and J ends lost 6 bases and 1 base, in that order; junction bases with no gene match: 5. CDR1 DFQATT and CDR2 SNEGSKA come from the germline V gene (reference sequence). This CDR3 region has 16 residues. This CDR3 is CSANGLAGGSYNEQFF. Here the CDR3 DNA reads TGCAGTGCCAACGGACTAGCGGGAGGATCCTACAATGAGCAGTTCTTC.

A note on this clonotype: A much larger clone differs from this one at a single base, so this may be a read error. CDR3 amino acids: CASSADRGRVDIQYF. The DNA of the CDR3 is TGTGCCAGCAGTGCTGACAGAGGTCGAGTTGACATTCAGTACTTC. V gene TRBV6-5 combines with J gene TRBJ2-4; possibly TRBD1 for D (5 bases). V was shortened by 5 bases and J by 8 bases, with 19 bases between the two germline ends. The CDR3 sequence is 15 residues long. Germline lookup yields CDR1 MNHEY and CDR2 SVGAGI.

The chain has TRBV29-1 and TRBJ2-7; 10 nucleotides match TRBD1. Germline lookup yields CDR1 SQVTM and CDR2 ANQGSEA. This CDR3 has 12 residues. Unmatched junction bases numbered 4, after V lost 6 bases and J lost 5 bases. The CDR3, as DNA: TGCAGCGTCCGACAGGGGGCCCACGAGCAGTACTTC. Translation gives CSVRQGAHEQYF.

This clonotype was recorded many times. A single base separates this from a much larger clone, so it may be a read error. The chain couples TRBV10-1 to TRBJ2-1; tentative D call: TRBD2 (6 bases). From germline, CDR1 is WNHNN and CDR2 SYGVQD (reference sequence). The CDR3 totals 9 residues. CDR3 sequence reads: CASSRERFF. The CDR3 DNA reads TGCGCCAGCAGCCGGGAGCGGTTCTTC.

Many counts were recorded for this clonotype. The genes are TRBV9 and TRBJ1-3; possibly TRBD1 for D (5 bases). CDR1 is SGDLS and CDR2 is YYNGEE in the germline V gene. The CDR3 consists of 15 residues. Trimming shortened V by 4 bases and J by 2 bases, and 13 bases separated the two germline ends. For the CDR3, the DNA is TGTGCCAGCAGCCCTCTATCAGGGACTGGAAACACCATATATTTT. Protein sequence: CASSPLSGTGNTIYF.

This clonotype was recorded many times. The V call is TRBV7-9, the J call TRBJ2-1, with 11 nucleotides matching TRBD2. CDR1 SEHNR and CDR2 FQNEAQ come from the germline V gene (reference sequence). J was trimmed by 6 bases and V by 4 bases; bases with no gene match: 8. CDR3 length: 16 residues. The CDR3: CASSSPGTSGSNEQFF. In DNA, the CDR3 is TGTGCCAGCAGCTCCCCCGGGACTAGCGGATCCAATGAGCAGTTCTTC. Full variable domain (rest looked up from reference TRBV7-9 and TRBJ2-1): DTGVSQNPRHKITKRGQNVTFRCDPISEHNRLYWYRQTLGQGPEFLTYFQNEAQLEKSRLLSDRFSAERPKGSFSTLEIQRTEQGDSAMYLCASSSPGTSGSNEQFFGPGTRLTVL.

V gene TRBV7-2 combines with J gene TRBJ1-2; tentative D call: TRBD1 (6 bases). Germline CDR1 and CDR2: SGHTA and FQGNSA. Trimming pared 5 bases from V and 4 bases from J, leaving 20 bases between. CDR3 length equals 16 residues. In nucleotides, the CDR3 is TGTGCCAGCAGCGCAGAACGCCGGGGGGACATCTATGGCTACACCTTC. Its translation is CASSAERRGDIYGYTF.

This clonotype was observed many times. V is TRBV4-1 and J is TRBJ1-6; D is unresolved. Germline CDR1 MGHRA, CDR2 YSYEKL. V lost 0 bases and J lost 14, with 8 bases in between. The CDR3 consists of 12 residues. CDR3 protein: CASSQEGRTLHF. The CDR3 DNA is TGCGCCAGCAGCCAAGAGGGTCGGACCCTCCACTTT.

With regard to this clonotype: It is likely a read error, because the conserved phenylalanine at the end of the CDR3 is missing. This chain links TRBV10-3 with TRBJ1-5, with 8 bases fitting TRBD1. The germline V gene has CDR1 ENHRY and CDR2 SYGVKD. The CDR3 extends over 15 amino acids. The ends lost 3 bases at V and 9 bases at J; junction bases unmatched: 10. DNA for the CDR3: TGTGCCATCAGTGAAGTACAGGGGGTAGAGGGGCCCCAGCATCTT. Translation: CAISEVQGVEGPQHL.